These T cell receptor beta chains were read from a single sample in a study of blood T cell repertoires in COVID-19. Some clones are missing from TCRdb's copy, which holds only in-frame ones; the method was immunoSEQ multiplex PCR. The sample consists of 14,000 or so clones, 85% to 90% of them appearing once. Sequences were obtained from peripheral blood. These receptors were taken from a human donor in a cohort sampled during active COVID-19. CDR3s include the opening cysteine and the closing phenylalanine or tryptophan. The D gene is left open where the match is weak. Expanded clones get a size class; other rows say once, few or many, or leave the size out.

TRBV2	-	TRBJ1-1	-	TGTGCCAGCAGTTACAGGGTGGGGTCCACTGAAGCTTTCTTT	CASSYRVGSTEAFF
TRBV19	-	TRBJ1-2	TRBD1	TGTGCCAGCCGCCGACAGGGGCCTTTTGGCTACACCTTC	CASRRQGPFGYTF
TRBV19	once	TRBJ1-3	-	TGTGCCAGTAGTATCCCCGCGGGCTCTTCTGGAAACACCATATATTTT	CASSIPAGSSGNTIYF
TRBV15	-	TRBJ2-1	-	TGTGCCACCAGCCCGAACGGGGTGAGCTCCTACAATGAGCAGTTCTTC	CATSPNGVSSYNEQFF
TRBV10-3	-	TRBJ1-1	-	TGTGCCATCAGTGAGTCTCCAGGGAACACTGAAGCTTTCTTT	CAISESPGNTEAFF
TRBV15	-	TRBJ1-1	-	TGTGCCACCAGCGGGACTCCCGGGATTGAAGCTTTCTTT	CATSGTPGIEAFF
TRBV6-2/TRBV6-3	-	TRBJ1-1	-	TGTGCCAGCAGTTACTCGGGGGGAACTGAAGCTTTCTTT	CASSYSGGTEAFF
TRBV19	-	TRBJ1-5	TRBD1	TGTGCCAGTAGCGGCGGGACAGGGGGACAGCCCCAGCATTTT	CASSGGTGGQPQHF
TRBV15	-	TRBJ2-5	TRBD1	TGTGCCACCGTACGTCCCGGGACAGGGTACGAAGAGACCCAGTACTTC	CATVRPGTGYEETQYF
TRBV5-1	-	TRBJ1-1	TRBD1	TGCGCCAGCAGCACCCGACAGGGTATAGGCACTGAAGCTTTCTTT	CASSTRQGIGTEAFF
TRBV2	-	TRBJ2-1	TRBD1	TGTGCCAGCAGTGATTTGACAGGGGGCGTAATCGGTGAGCAGTTCTTC	CASSDLTGGVIGEQFF
TRBV29-1	-	TRBJ1-2	-	TGCAGCGTCGCCGACAGTTATGGCTACACCTTC	CSVADSYGYTF
TRBV5-8	-	TRBJ2-3	-	TGTGCCAGCAGCTTTTTAGGACTTGCGGGTGGAGATACGCAGTATTTT	CASSFLGLAGGDTQYF
TRBV20-1	-	TRBJ1-5	-	TGCAGTGCTAGCGGGGTTCAGCCCCAGCATTTT	CSASGVQPQHF
TRBV21-1	-	TRBJ2-5	-	TGTGCCAAAGTTACTACCGGGACTAGCGGGAGAGTTGGGCAAGAGACCCAGTACTTC	CAKVTTGTSGRVGQETQYF
TRBV5-1	-	TRBJ1-2	-	TGCGCCAGCCAAGGAGCTAACTATGGCTACACCTTC	CASQGANYGYTF
TRBV5-1	-	TRBJ2-4	TRBD1	TGCGCCAGCAGTAGGGACAGGACTAACATTCAGTACTTC	CASSRDRTNIQYF
TRBV15	-	TRBJ2-5	TRBD2	TGTGCCACCAGCAAGACTAGCGGGAGGGTGTTTGAGACCCAGTACTTC	CATSKTSGRVFETQYF
TRBV27	-	TRBJ2-3	-	TGTGCCAGCGGCAGGGGTCCAGATACGCAGTATTTT	CASGRGPDTQYF
TRBV5-4	-	TRBJ1-5	-	TGTGCCAGCAGCTCCCCGGGTCTACCCCAGCATTTT	CASSSPGLPQHF
TRBV6-6	-	TRBJ1-5	-	TGTGCCAGCAGTAATCAGGGTCTGAGCAATCAGCCCCAGCATTTT	CASSNQGLSNQPQHF
TRBV19	-	TRBJ1-1	-	TGTGCCAGTAGTATAGGCAGGGCGGACGCTGAAGCTTTCTTT	CASSIGRADAEAFF
TRBV10-3	-	TRBJ2-5	TRBD2	TGTGCCATCAGTAGGACTAGCGGGAGTAGCACCCAGTACTTC	CAISRTSGSSTQYF
TRBV9	-	TRBJ2-6	-	TGTGCCAGCAGCGTAGTGGGGGCCGGGGCCAACGTCCTGACTTTC	CASSVVGAGANVLTF
TRBV5-1	-	TRBJ1-5	-	TGCGCCAGCAGCTTGGATGAGGGACCCCAGCATTTT	CASSLDEGPQHF
TRBV18	-	TRBJ2-3	TRBD2	TGTGCCAGCTCACCCCAACCGGGACTAGCGGGGATAGATACGCAGTATTTT	CASSPQPGLAGIDTQYF
TRBV5-1	-	TRBJ2-3	TRBD2	TGCGCCAGCAGCTTTGGTAGCGGGGGGCAGGATACGCAGTATTTT	CASSFGSGGQDTQYF